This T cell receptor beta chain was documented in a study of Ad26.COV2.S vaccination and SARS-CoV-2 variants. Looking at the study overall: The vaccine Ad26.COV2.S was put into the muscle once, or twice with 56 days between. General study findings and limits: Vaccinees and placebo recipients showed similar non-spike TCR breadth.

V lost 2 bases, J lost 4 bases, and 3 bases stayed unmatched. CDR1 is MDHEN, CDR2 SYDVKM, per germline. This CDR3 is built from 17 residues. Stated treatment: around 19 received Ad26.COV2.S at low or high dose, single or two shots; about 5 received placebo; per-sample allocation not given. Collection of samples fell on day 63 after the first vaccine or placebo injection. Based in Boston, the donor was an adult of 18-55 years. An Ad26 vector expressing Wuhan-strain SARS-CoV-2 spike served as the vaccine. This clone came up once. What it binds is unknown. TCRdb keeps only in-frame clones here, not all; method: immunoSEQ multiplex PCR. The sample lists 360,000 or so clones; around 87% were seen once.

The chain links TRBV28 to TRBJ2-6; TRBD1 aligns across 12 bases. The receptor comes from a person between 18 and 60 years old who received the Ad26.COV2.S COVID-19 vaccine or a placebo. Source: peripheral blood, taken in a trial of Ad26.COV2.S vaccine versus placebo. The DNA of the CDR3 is TGTGCCAGCAGTTTAAGGGACAGGGGGCTGGGGGCCAACGTCCTGACTTTC. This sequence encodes CASSLRDRGLGANVLTF.